Below are 27 T cell receptor beta chains sequenced from a single sample in a study of cytomegalovirus exposure and HLA in healthy donors. PCR amplification relied on 60 Vbeta primers (plus 13 Jbeta primers). Profiling relied on immunoSEQ multiplex PCR, and the TCRdb table lists in-frame clones only, not all of them. The table has over 85,000 clones, roughly 80% seen once. Input material: PBMCs. All receptors derive from a man younger than 45 in good health and CMV-seropositive.

This sequence joins TRBV9 and TRBJ1-2; TRBD1 agrees at 8 bases. V gave up 5 bases and J gave up 0 bases; unmatched junction bases: 6. Germline V gives CDR1 SGDLS, CDR2 YYNGEE. This CDR3 region has 15 residues. The CDR3 bases are TGTGCCAGCAGGGGGACAGGCTACCCTAACTATGGCTACACCTTC. It yields the protein CASRGTGYPNYGYTF.

The chain has TRBV5-1 and TRBJ2-1; the match to TRBD2 covers 7 bases. In germline, CDR1 is SGHRS, CDR2 YFSETQ. CDR3 length: 14 amino acids. Trimming cost V 2 bases and J 10 bases; bases outside gene matches: 9. In DNA, the CDR3 is TGCGCCAGCAGCTTCGAGCGGGGTAGCGACGAGCAGTTCTTC. Its protein is CASSFERGSDEQFF.

The V call is TRBV13, the J call TRBJ2-7; D is undetermined. V lost 3 bases and J 3 bases, leaving 12 bases between the germline ends. The CDR3 spans 14 residues. Germline CDR1 reads PRHDT; CDR2 reads FYEKMQ (reference sequence). CDR3 coding DNA: TGTGCCAGCAGCTTGGGCCAGAGCCTCTACGAGCAGTACTTC. Translated, it gives CASSLGQSLYEQYF.

The gene calls are TRBV18 and TRBJ2-7, with D possibly TRBD2 on 5 matching bases. The germline gives CDR1 KGHSH, CDR2 LQKENI. The length of the CDR3 is 17 residues. Trimming cost V 4 bases and J 0 bases, with 19 bases left between them. This chain's CDR3 is CASSQSQLGLSSYEQYF. As DNA, the CDR3 is TGTGCCAGCTCACAGAGCCAACTAGGGCTCAGCTCCTACGAGCAGTACTTC.

The V and J genes are TRBV7-2 and TRBJ1-1; no reliable D call. The V end lost 1 base, the J end lost 3 bases, and 6 bases lay between the germline ends. CDR3 length: 13 amino acids. Germline V gene data show CDR1 as SGHTA and CDR2 as FQGNSA. CDR3 protein: CASSLGPYTEAFF. Here the CDR3 DNA reads TGTGCCAGCAGCTTAGGTCCGTACACTGAAGCTTTCTTT.

The rearrangement joins TRBV27 to TRBJ1-5, with a possible D match to TRBD1 (5 bases). There are 13 residues in the CDR3. The V and J ends lost 5 bases and 5 bases respectively, with 10 bases between them. Germline lookup yields CDR1 MNHEY and CDR2 SMNVEV (reference sequence). Here the CDR3 DNA reads TGTGCCAGCAGTCTGCCGACAGATCAGCCCCAGCATTTT. Protein sequence: CASSLPTDQPQHF.

The chain joins TRBV5-6 to TRBJ2-1; 7 bases match TRBD1. This CDR3 is built from 13 residues. Germline loops: CDR1 SGHDT, CDR2 YYEEEE. J lost 4 bases, V lost 4 bases, and 2 bases had no gene match. CDR3 residues: CASSRDRYNEQFF. CDR3 nucleotides: TGTGCCAGCAGCCGGGACAGATACAATGAGCAGTTCTTC.

CDR3 DNA: TGTGCCAGCAGTTCGGACGGGGGGAGTAATGAAAAACTGTTTTTT. Translating gives CASSSDGGSNEKLFF. The chain links TRBV2 to TRBJ1-4; perhaps TRBD1 as D (5 bases). CDR3 length equals 15 residues. The germline V gene encodes CDR1 SNHLY and CDR2 FYNNEI. Trimming took 5 bases from V and 4 from J, leaving 14 bases between them.

In its sample, this clone was seen a few times. The rearrangement uses TRBV5-6 and TRBJ2-7; 11 positions agree with TRBD1. J gave up 5 bases and V 4 bases, and 14 bases lay outside the gene matches. The germline CDR1 and CDR2 sequences are SGHDT and YYEEEE. The CDR3 length is 17 residues. The CDR3 sequence: CASSSRDRGFKKDEQYF. In DNA, the CDR3 is TGTGCCAGCAGCAGCCGGGACAGGGGGTTTAAAAAGGACGAGCAGTACTTC.

Only a few counts were recorded for this clone. The rearrangement uses TRBV5-1 and TRBJ2-2, with a tentative D call TRBD1 (6 bases). With 4 bases removed from V and 6 bases from J, the gap between germline ends came to 16 bases. Germline loops: CDR1 SGHRS, CDR2 YFSETQ. The CDR3 runs 15 residues. The CDR3 nucleotides read TGCGCCAGCAGCCCCTCAGGGGACAACGCCGGGGAGCTGTTTTTT. Protein product: CASSPSGDNAGELFF.

The rearrangement links TRBV30 to TRBJ2-3, with TRBD2 identical over 7 bases. With V trimmed by 5 bases and J by 6 bases, 11 bases remained unmatched. The germline gives CDR1 GTSNPN, CDR2 SVGIG (reference sequence). This CDR3 is built from 14 residues. The CDR3 nucleotides read TGTGCCTGGCAAGCGGGGTCCGTCACTGATACGCAGTATTTT. This encodes CAWQAGSVTDTQYF.

The count of this clone is one. The V and J genes are TRBV5-6 and TRBJ2-7; tentative D call: TRBD2 (6 bases). The CDR3 contains 15 residues. Germline assignment: CDR1 SGHDT and CDR2 YYEEEE. The V and J ends lost 1 base and 2 bases respectively, with 13 bases between them. CDR3 nucleotide sequence: TGTGCCAGCAGCTTGTGGCGGGAATATGCCTACGAGCAGTACTTC. Its translation: CASSLWREYAYEQYF.

The V and J genes are TRBV11-3 and TRBJ2-7; possible D gene TRBD2, 6 bases. Looked up from germline, CDR1 is SGHNT and CDR2 is YENEEA. The length of the CDR3 is 13 residues. V was trimmed by 5 bases and J by 6 bases, leaving 14 bases between them. This CDR3 reads CASSTGTQGEQYF. CDR3 DNA sequence: TGTGCCAGCAGCACCGGGACTCAGGGCGAGCAGTACTTC.

The chain joins TRBV19 to TRBJ2-2, with D possibly matching TRBD1 (5 bases). V lost 1 base to trimming and J lost 3 bases, with 6 bases between them. This CDR3 has 14 amino acids. Germline lookup yields CDR1 LNHDA and CDR2 SQIVND (reference sequence). In DNA, the CDR3 is TGTGCCAGTAGTATAGTCAGGGACACCGGGGAGCTGTTTTTT. Amino acid sequence: CASSIVRDTGELFF.

The rearrangement joins TRBV27 to TRBJ2-1; maybe TRBD2 (5 bases). CDR1 is MNHEY and CDR2 is SMNVEV in the germline V gene (reference sequence). The CDR3 spans 17 residues. Trimming cost V 6 bases and J 4 bases, with 22 bases left between them. The DNA of the CDR3 is TGTGCCAGCAGCTTCTTTCCCGATAGCGAGTATTACAATGAGCAGTTCTTC. Translated: CASSFFPDSEYYNEQFF.

This clone has just a few counts. The genes are TRBV4-1 and TRBJ2-5, with a weak D call TRBD1 (5 bases). The germline CDR1 and CDR2 sequences are MGHRA and YSYEKL. Deletions cut 2 bases from V and 7 bases from J, with 14 bases between. The CDR3 consists of 14 residues. The CDR3 sequence: CASSQSGPQGTQYF. CDR3 DNA: TGCGCCAGCAGCCAATCCGGGCCTCAGGGGACCCAGTACTTC.

The V and J genes are TRBV6-1 and TRBJ1-1; 7 bases match TRBD1. CDR1 and CDR2 (germline): MNHNS, SASEGT. The CDR3 contains 14 residues. V dropped 4 bases and J dropped 5; count of bases not matched to a gene: 7. The CDR3 loop is CASSAWTGGTEAFF. The CDR3 DNA sequence: TGTGCCAGCAGTGCGTGGACAGGCGGGACTGAAGCTTTCTTT.

The V and J genes are TRBV6-1 and TRBJ1-2; TRBD1 agrees at 10 bases. Germline loops: CDR1 MNHNS, CDR2 SASEGT. The V gene end was trimmed by 7 bases and the J gene end by 2 bases; junction bases not matched to a gene: 4. The CDR3 covers 14 residues. The CDR3 bases are TGTGCCAGCACCCCGACAGGGGGCAACTATGGCTACACCTTC. It translates to CASTPTGGNYGYTF.

The CDR3 is CAWSGDRGNSPLHF. As DNA, the CDR3 is TGTGCCTGGAGTGGGGACAGGGGGAATTCACCCCTCCACTTT. V usage is TRBV30 and J usage is TRBJ1-6, with 11 nucleotides matching TRBD1. With 1 base clipped from V and 7 bases from J, the junction kept 0 bases outside the gene matches. Germline CDR1 and CDR2: GTSNPN and SVGIG (reference sequence). This CDR3 region has 14 residues.

The rearrangement joins TRBV5-1 to TRBJ2-3; D is undetermined. In germline, CDR1 is SGHRS, CDR2 YFSETQ. The CDR3 covers 14 residues. V lost 4 bases to trimming and J lost 1 base, with 10 bases between them. The CDR3 DNA reads TGCGCCAGCAGCCCGCTGCAGGGCACAGATACGCAGTATTTT. Translation gives CASSPLQGTDTQYF.

The chain employs TRBV5-1 and TRBJ2-5, with D unresolved. The CDR3 is 12 residues long. Germline loops: CDR1 SGHRS, CDR2 YFSETQ. With 5 bases removed from V and 5 bases from J, the gap between germline ends came to 10 bases. The CDR3 DNA is TGCGCCAGCAGAAGCGTACCCGAGACCCAGTACTTC. This gives the protein CASRSVPETQYF.

V and J are TRBV27 and TRBJ1-5; no firm D call. CDR1 is MNHEY and CDR2 is SMNVEV in the germline V gene (reference sequence). The CDR3 covers 14 residues. V was trimmed by 2 bases and J by 10 bases, leaving 15 bases between them. The CDR3 DNA sequence: TGTGCCAGCAGTTTAGGTATCGGGGTAGGACCCCAGCATTTT. It is translated as CASSLGIGVGPQHF.

J is TRBJ1-4 and V is TRBV19; 8 bases align to TRBD1. This CDR3 region has 14 residues. Germline V CDR1 and CDR2: LNHDA, SQIVND (reference sequence). J gave up 8 bases and V 6 bases, and 8 bases lay outside the gene matches. DNA of the CDR3: TGTGCCAGTAGCCTACGGACAGGGAACGAAAAACTGTTTTTT. It yields the protein CASSLRTGNEKLFF.

The chain carries TRBV19 and TRBJ1-3; 9 nucleotides agree with TRBD1. In germline, CDR1 is LNHDA, CDR2 SQIVND (reference sequence). The CDR3 has 14 amino acids. Trimming removed 3 bases from V and 8 bases from J; junction bases left unmatched: 5. The CDR3 sequence is CASSIGQGTYTIYF. The CDR3 nucleotides read TGTGCCAGTAGTATCGGACAGGGGACGTACACCATATATTTT.

V usage is TRBV2 and J usage is TRBJ2-3, with no clear D. The V end lost 4 bases, the J end lost 3 bases, and 8 bases lay between the germline ends. Per the germline V gene, CDR1 is SNHLY and CDR2 is FYNNEI. This CDR3 comprises 13 residues. The DNA of the CDR3 is TGTGCCAGCAGTGCCTCTAGAACAGATACGCAGTATTTT. Translating it yields CASSASRTDTQYF.

The rearrangement links TRBV6-6 to TRBJ1-1; D might be TRBD1 (5 bases). Between the trimmed V and J ends, which lost 7 bases and 2 bases, there was a span of 8 bases. The length of the CDR3 is 12 residues. Germline loops: CDR1 MNHNY, CDR2 SVGAGI (reference sequence). The CDR3 coding sequence is TGTGCCAGCAAGCAGGGTAACACTGAAGCTTTCTTT. Protein product: CASKQGNTEAFF.

V gene TRBV6-1 combines with J gene TRBJ2-7; D not certain. Between the trimmed V and J ends, which lost 8 bases and 3 bases, there was a span of 5 bases. The CDR3 runs to 10 residues. CDR1 is MNHNS and CDR2 is SASEGT in the germline V gene. The CDR3 coding sequence is TGTGCCAGCGGAGTCTACGAGCAGTACTTC. As protein: CASGVYEQYF.